The 12 T cell receptor beta chains reported below all come from one sample, sequenced in a study of regulatory T cells in long-lasting Graves disease. Described time point: newly diagnosed GD, antithyroid drugs for less than 3 months. Isolated PBMC RNA provided the starting material for the TCR library. Library construction for TCR beta used iRepertoire HTBI primers and Arm-PCR of CDR3 regions. TCRdb processed the multiplex PCR reads anew with MiXCR; each CDR3 protein has one entry. The sample carries some 230,000 distinct CDR3 sequences, around 17% recorded once. The specimen comprised peripheral blood mononuclear cells (PBMCs), sampled at new diagnosis, from a patient treated with antithyroid drugs. These receptors were collected from a female donor with Graves disease.

In its sample, this clonotype was seen a few times. This may be a read error, as it is one base from a much larger clone. The genes are TRBV24-1 and TRBJ2-7; TRBD2 matches at 8 bases. J gave up 6 bases and V 6 bases, and 12 bases lay outside the gene matches. The length of the CDR3 is 15 residues. CDR1 is KGHDR, CDR2 SFDVKD, per germline. CDR3 sequence reads: CATSNNGRGESEQYF. The CDR3 DNA follows: TGTGCCACCAGTAATAACGGGAGGGGGGAGTCCGAGCAGTACTTC.

This chain connects TRBV20-1 to TRBJ2-3; 12 bases fit TRBD2. Trimming cost V 5 bases and J 6 bases; bases outside gene matches: 3. The CDR3 is 13 residues long. The germline CDR1 and CDR2 sequences are DFQATT and SNEGSKA (reference sequence). CDR3 nucleotides: TGCAGTGCTCCCGGGACTAGCGGGGATACGCAGTATTTT. Amino acid sequence: CSAPGTSGDTQYF.

This clonotype came up many times. The chain links TRBV7-2 to TRBJ2-3, with a possible D match to TRBD1 (6 bases). Trimming pared 5 bases from V and 6 bases from J, leaving 24 bases between. Germline lookup yields CDR1 SGHTA and CDR2 FQGNSA. The CDR3 totals 17 residues. In nucleotides, the CDR3 is TGTGCCAGCAGCCAGAGGGGGTCTTTAGGGAAATTGGATACGCAGTATTTT. Residues: CASSQRGSLGKLDTQYF.

This clonotype was recorded many times. The chain links TRBV27 to TRBJ1-5, with 7 bases fitting TRBD1. This CDR3 is 16 amino acids long. V shed 4 bases, J shed 4 bases, and the junction held 10 bases outside the gene matches. Germline V CDR1 and CDR2: MNHEY, SMNVEV (reference sequence). As DNA, the CDR3 is TGTGCCAGCAGTTCCCGGACAGGAGTCCGTAATCAGCCCCAGCATTTT. Encoded protein: CASSSRTGVRNQPQHF.

The rearrangement joins TRBV19 to TRBJ2-1; D may be TRBD1 (5 bases). Trimming cost V 0 bases and J 7 bases, with 13 bases left between them. The CDR3 spans 15 residues. In germline, CDR1 is LNHDA, CDR2 SQIVND (reference sequence). DNA for the CDR3: TGTGCCAGTAGTATAGACCCAAATAGGGGTAATGAGCAGTTCTTC. Translating gives CASSIDPNRGNEQFF. Combining the CDR3 with reference TRBV19 and TRBJ2-1 gives the whole variable domain DGGITQSPKYLFRKEGQNVTLSCEQNLNHDAMYWYRQDPGQGLRLIYYSQIVNDFQKGDIAEGYSVSREKKESFPLTVTSAQKNPTAFYLCASSIDPNRGNEQFFGPGTRLTVL.

This clonotype came up many times. CDR3 region: CSARSPGQGAYEQYF. As DNA, the CDR3 is TGCAGTGCTAGAAGCCCGGGACAGGGGGCTTACGAGCAGTACTTC. The gene calls are TRBV20-1 and TRBJ2-7; TRBD1 agrees at 12 bases. Germline V gene data show CDR1 as DFQATT and CDR2 as SNEGSKA (reference sequence). CDR3 length: 15 amino acids. V was pared by 2 bases and J by 4 bases, with 6 bases of the junction left unmatched.

This clonotype came up many times. The V call is TRBV19, the J call TRBJ2-7; D remains unclear. The CDR3 loop spans 13 amino acids. Looked up from germline, CDR1 is LNHDA and CDR2 is SQIVND (reference sequence). The ends were cut back, 5 bases at V and 3 bases at J, with 11 bases in the middle. The CDR3 DNA reads as TGTGCCAGTAGTGCCAGTGGTGGCTACGAGCAGTACTTC. Translation: CASSASGGYEQYF.

The DNA of the CDR3 is TGTGCCAGCAGCTCCGGACAGGGCACCGGGGAGCTGTTTTTT. This gives the protein CASSSGQGTGELFF. The rearrangement joins TRBV7-9 to TRBJ2-2; TRBD1 matches at 8 bases. With 4 bases clipped from V and 4 bases from J, the junction kept 2 bases outside the gene matches. CDR1 and CDR2 (germline): SEHNR, FQNEAQ (reference sequence). This CDR3 is 14 amino acids long.

The table lists this clonotype with a few counts. This sequence joins TRBV6-5 and TRBJ2-2; perhaps TRBD1 as D (5 bases). Trimming cost V 0 bases and J 4 bases, with 18 bases left between them. In germline, CDR1 is MNHEY, CDR2 SVGAGI. The CDR3 consists of 18 residues. The CDR3 sequence: CASSYSRRQTASTGELFF. The CDR3 nucleotides are TGTGCCAGCAGTTACTCGAGACGACAGACTGCGAGCACCGGGGAGCTGTTTTTT.

A single count supports this clonotype. A much larger clone differs by one base, so this may be a read error. The chain couples TRBV5-4 to TRBJ2-7; 11 bases fit TRBD2. Germline values: CDR1 SGHNT, CDR2 YYREEE (reference sequence). J lost 7 bases, V lost 4 bases, and 13 bases had no gene match. The CDR3 is 16 residues long. CDR3 sequence reads: CASSAIAGGPGNEQYF. DNA of the CDR3: TGTGCCAGCAGCGCGATAGCGGGAGGGCCGGGCAATGAGCAGTACTTC.

Turning to this clonotype: A much larger clone differs from this one at a single base, so this may be a read error. The chain combines TRBV25-1 with TRBJ1-3; D ambiguous. Germline V gene data show CDR1 as MGHDK and CDR2 as SYGVNS. This CDR3 is 12 amino acids long. CDR3 loop: CASSPPGNTMYF. The CDR3 DNA reads as TGTGCCAGCTCACCACCTGGAAACACCATGTATTTT.

This clonotype showed up just a few times. This chain links TRBV13 with TRBJ2-1; TRBD2 aligns across 8 bases. From germline, CDR1 is PRHDT and CDR2 FYEKMQ (reference sequence). The CDR3 is 16 amino acids. With 1 base clipped from V and 7 bases from J, the junction kept 9 bases outside the gene matches. The CDR3 DNA follows: TGTGCCAGCAGCTTAGTAGGGACTAGTTTCGAGAATGAGCAGTTCTTC. Translating it yields CASSLVGTSFENEQFF. The full variable domain, its missing parts supplied by reference TRBV13 and TRBJ2-1, is AAGVIQSPRHLIKEKRETATLKCYPIPRHDTVYWYQQGPGQDPQFLISFYEKMQSDKGSIPDRFSAQQFSDYHSELNMSSLELGDSALYFCASSLVGTSFENEQFFGPGTRLTVL.